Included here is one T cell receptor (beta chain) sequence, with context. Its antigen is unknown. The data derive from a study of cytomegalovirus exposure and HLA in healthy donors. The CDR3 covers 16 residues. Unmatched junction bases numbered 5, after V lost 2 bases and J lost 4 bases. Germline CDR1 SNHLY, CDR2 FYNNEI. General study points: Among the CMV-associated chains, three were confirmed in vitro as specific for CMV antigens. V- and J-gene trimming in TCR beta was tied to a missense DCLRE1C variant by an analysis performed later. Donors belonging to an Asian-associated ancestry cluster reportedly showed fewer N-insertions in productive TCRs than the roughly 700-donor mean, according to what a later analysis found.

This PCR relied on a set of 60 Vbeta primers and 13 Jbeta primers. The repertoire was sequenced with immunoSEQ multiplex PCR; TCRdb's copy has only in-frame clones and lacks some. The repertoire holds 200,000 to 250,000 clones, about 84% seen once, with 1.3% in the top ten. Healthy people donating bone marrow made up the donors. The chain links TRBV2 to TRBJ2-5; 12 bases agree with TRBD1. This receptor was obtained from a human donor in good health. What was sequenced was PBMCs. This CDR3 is CASSERGTGGGETQYF. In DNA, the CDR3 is TGTGCCAGCAGTGAAAGAGGGACAGGGGGCGGAGAGACCCAGTACTTC.